The T cell receptor beta chain under discussion was sequenced for a study of shared clonotypes between healthy human individuals. Study findings and constraints: The sole specimen, blood, was sampled, and tissue repertoires likely differ.

The method was immunoSEQ multiplex PCR; TCRdb's version includes in-frame clones alone and lacks a portion of them. The table includes about 2.2 million clones, 80% to 95% detected once. Note on this clone: As yet, its antigen is unknown.

As defined, naive CD8 cells were CD45RO-negative and positively selected for CCR7, with terminally differentiated effector memory CD45RA+ cells excluded. Sequencing used naive CD8+ T cells from PBMCs. The source is a man aged 18 to 35 in good health. Some clones in this sample may be carry-over from other donors' samples.

The CDR3 here is CASSLTLEYSYEQYF. The CDR3 DNA follows: TGTGCCAGCAGCTTAACACTAGAGTACTCCTACGAGCAGTACTTC. V is TRBV13 and J is TRBJ2-7, with a possible D match to TRBD2 (5 bases). Per germline, CDR1 PRHDT and CDR2 FYEKMQ (reference sequence). Trimming cost V 2 bases and J 0 bases, with 11 bases left between them. The length of the CDR3 is 15 residues.